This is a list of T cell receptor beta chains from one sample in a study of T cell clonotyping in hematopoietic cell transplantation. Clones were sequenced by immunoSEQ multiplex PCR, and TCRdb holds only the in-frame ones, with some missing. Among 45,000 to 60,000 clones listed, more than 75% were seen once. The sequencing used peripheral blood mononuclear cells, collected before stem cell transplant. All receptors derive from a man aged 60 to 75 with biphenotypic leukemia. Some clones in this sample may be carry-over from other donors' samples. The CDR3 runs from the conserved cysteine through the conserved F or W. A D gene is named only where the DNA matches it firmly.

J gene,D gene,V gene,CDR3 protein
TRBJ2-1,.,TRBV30,CAWSGSGYNEQFF
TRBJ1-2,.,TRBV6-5,CASSTPGRGVYGYTF
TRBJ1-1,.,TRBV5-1,CASSFRENTEAFF
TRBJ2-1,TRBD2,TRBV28,CASSTLAGDSYNEQFF
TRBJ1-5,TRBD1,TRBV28,CASSWDRRDNQPQHF
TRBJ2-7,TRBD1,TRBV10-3,CAISESGTGLYEQYF
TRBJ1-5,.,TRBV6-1,CASSGRHDSNQPQHF
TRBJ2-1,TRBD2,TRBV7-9,CASSRTSGYSYNEQFF
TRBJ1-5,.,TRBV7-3,CASSLPLTVAPDQPQHF
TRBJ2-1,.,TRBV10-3,CAISESTGNSYNEQFF
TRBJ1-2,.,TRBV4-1,CASSLDSLGRGLAGYTF
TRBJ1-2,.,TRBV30,CAYAGGGGYTF
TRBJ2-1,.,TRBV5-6,CASSFTGQDEQFF
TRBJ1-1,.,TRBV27,CASSTTGMWVGNTEAFF
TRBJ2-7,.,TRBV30,CAWGGGYEQYF
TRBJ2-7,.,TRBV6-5,CASTSSGSYEQYF
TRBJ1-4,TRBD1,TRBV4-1,CASSVQGPGNEKLFF
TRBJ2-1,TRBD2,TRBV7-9,CASSLASGLAGNEQFF
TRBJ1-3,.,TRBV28,CASSLAAWYSGNTIYF
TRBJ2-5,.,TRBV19,CASRTSGELETQYF
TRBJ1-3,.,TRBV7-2,CATSLVGARTGNTIYF
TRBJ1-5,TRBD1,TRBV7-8,CASRPTGADWDQPQHF
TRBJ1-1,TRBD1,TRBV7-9,CASSLAGGYTEAFF
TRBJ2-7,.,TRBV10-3,CAISAGGNEQYF
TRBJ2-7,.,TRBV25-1,CASSESGDSGSYEQYF
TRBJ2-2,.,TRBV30,CAWGTAGTGELFF
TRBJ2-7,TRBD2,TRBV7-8,CASSLQRWEGIYEQYF
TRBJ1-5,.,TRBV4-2,CASSAVVGIGQPQHF
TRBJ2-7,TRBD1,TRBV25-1,CASSATDRASSYEQYF
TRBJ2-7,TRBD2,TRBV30,CAWSRLAASYEQYF